One TCR beta chain is described in this entry. This specimen comes from a study of CD8 T cells in Susac syndrome. TEMRA cells were FACS-enriched, with CD8+ and CD4+ T cells isolated negatively. Random hexamers served to reverse transcribe roughly 0.45 to 1 ug RNA. Amplification of TCR beta CDR3 by immunoSEQ multiplex PCR spanned 54 Vbeta and 13 Jbeta. TCRdb fed the immunoSEQ multiplex PCR reads into MiXCR, producing one record per CDR3 protein. The sample has 150,000 to 200,000 distinct CDR3 sequences; approximately 93% are singletons. The CDR3 loop spans 14 amino acids. The germline V gene has CDR1 LNHDA and CDR2 SQIVND (reference sequence). The V end was cut by 8 bases, the J end by 2 bases, with 15 bases between.

The TCR was taken from a human donor in good health. The chain has TRBV19 and TRBJ1-1, with unresolved D. The sequencing sample was made of CD4+ T cells from PBMCs. The CDR3 loop is CASEGRARNTEAFF. In DNA form, the CDR3 reads TGTGCCAGTGAAGGCCGGGCGCGCAACACTGAAGCTTTCTTT.